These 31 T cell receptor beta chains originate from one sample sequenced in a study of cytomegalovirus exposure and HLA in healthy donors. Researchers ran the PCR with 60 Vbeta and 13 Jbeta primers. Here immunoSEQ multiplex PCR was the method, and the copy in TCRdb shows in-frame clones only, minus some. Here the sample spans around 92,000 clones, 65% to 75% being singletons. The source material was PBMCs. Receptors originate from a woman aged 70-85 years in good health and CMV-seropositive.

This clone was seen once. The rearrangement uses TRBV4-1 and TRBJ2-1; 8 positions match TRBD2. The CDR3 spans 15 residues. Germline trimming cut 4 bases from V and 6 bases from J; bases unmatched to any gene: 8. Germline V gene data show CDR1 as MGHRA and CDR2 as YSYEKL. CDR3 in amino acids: CASSPRETSVNEQFF. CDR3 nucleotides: TGCGCCAGCAGCCCGAGAGAGACTAGCGTCAATGAGCAGTTCTTC.

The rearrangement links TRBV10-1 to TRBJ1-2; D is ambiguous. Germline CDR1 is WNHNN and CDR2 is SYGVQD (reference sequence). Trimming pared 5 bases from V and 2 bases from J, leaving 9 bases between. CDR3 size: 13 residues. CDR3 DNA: TGCGCCAGCAGTCCGGGTGGGAACTATGGCTACACCTTC. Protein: CASSPGGNYGYTF.

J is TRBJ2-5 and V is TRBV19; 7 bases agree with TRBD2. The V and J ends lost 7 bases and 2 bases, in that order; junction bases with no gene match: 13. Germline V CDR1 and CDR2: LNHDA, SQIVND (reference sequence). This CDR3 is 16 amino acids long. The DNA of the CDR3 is TGTGCCAGTAAGGGTCTTCTCGGGGGGATTCAAGAGACCCAGTACTTC. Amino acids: CASKGLLGGIQETQYF.

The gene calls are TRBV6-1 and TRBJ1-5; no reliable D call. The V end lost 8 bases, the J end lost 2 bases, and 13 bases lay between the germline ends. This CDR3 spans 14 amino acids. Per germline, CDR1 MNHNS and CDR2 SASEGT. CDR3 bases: TGTGCCAGCTCCCCCGGGGTTGGCAATCAGCCCCAGCATTTT. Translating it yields CASSPGVGNQPQHF.

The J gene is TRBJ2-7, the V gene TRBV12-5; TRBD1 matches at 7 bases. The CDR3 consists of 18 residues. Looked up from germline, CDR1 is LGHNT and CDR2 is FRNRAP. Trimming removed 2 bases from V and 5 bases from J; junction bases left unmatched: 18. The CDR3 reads CASGLTPRRRQGSHEQYF. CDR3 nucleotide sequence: TGTGCTAGTGGTTTGACCCCCCGCCGTAGACAGGGTTCCCACGAGCAGTACTTC.

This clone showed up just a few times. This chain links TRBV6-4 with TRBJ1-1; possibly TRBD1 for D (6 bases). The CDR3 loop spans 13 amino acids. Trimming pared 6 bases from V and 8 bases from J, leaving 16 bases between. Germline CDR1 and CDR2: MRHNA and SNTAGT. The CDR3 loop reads CASSALGGEEAFF. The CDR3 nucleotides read TGTGCCAGCAGCGCCCTAGGGGGGGAAGAAGCTTTCTTT.

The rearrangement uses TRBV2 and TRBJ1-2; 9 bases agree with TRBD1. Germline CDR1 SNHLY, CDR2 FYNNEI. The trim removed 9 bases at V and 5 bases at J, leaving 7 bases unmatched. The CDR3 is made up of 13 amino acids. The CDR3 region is CASSTDRGYGYTF. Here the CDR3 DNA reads TGTGCCAGTTCGACGGACAGGGGATATGGCTACACCTTC.

CDR3 region: CASSRDRLAREKLFF. CDR3 nucleotide sequence: TGCGCCAGCAGCCGGGACAGGCTAGCTAGGGAAAAACTGTTTTTT. The chain is built from TRBV4-3 and TRBJ1-4; TRBD1 agrees at 8 bases. V lost 4 bases and J lost 8; bases outside the gene matches: 9. CDR3 size: 15 residues. Germline V CDR1 and CDR2: LGHNA, YSLEER.

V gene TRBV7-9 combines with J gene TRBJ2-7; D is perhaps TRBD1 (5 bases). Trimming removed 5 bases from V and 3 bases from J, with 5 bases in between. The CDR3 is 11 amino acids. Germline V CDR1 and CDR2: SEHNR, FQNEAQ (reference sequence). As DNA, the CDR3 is TGTGCCAGCAGCGACAGCTACGAGCAGTACTTC. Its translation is CASSDSYEQYF.

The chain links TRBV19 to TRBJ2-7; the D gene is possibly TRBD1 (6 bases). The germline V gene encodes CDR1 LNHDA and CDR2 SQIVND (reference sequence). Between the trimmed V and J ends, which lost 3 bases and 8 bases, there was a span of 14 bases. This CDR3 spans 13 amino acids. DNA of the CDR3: TGTGCCAGTAGTATGGGGACACCCCACAAGCAGTACTTC. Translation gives CASSMGTPHKQYF.

CDR3 bases: TGTGCCAGTAGTTTGACCGGGACAGGGGACCAGCCCCAGCATTTT. Translation gives CASSLTGTGDQPQHF. V gene TRBV19 combines with J gene TRBJ1-5; TRBD1 aligns across 10 bases. The CDR3 consists of 15 residues. The germline V gene has CDR1 LNHDA and CDR2 SQIVND (reference sequence). The V segment lost 5 bases and the J segment 7 bases; nucleotides outside the gene matches: 8.

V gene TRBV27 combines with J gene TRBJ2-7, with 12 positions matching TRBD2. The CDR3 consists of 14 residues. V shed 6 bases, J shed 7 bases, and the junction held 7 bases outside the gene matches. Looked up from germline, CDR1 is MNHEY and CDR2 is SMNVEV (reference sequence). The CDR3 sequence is CASSTSGRQWEQYF. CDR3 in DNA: TGTGCCAGCAGCACTAGCGGGAGGCAGTGGGAGCAGTACTTC.

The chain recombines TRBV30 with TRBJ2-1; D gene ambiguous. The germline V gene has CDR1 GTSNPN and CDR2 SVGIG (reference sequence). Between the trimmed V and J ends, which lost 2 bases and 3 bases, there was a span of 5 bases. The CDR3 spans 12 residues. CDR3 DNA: TGTGCCTGGAGTCCTAACTACAATGAGCAGTTCTTC. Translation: CAWSPNYNEQFF.

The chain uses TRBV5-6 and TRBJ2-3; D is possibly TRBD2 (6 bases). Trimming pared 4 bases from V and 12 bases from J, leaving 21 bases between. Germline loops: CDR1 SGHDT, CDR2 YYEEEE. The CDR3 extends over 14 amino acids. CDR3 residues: CASSRGTRDSGQYF. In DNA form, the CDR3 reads TGTGCCAGCAGCCGGGGAACCCGGGACTCCGGACAGTATTTT.

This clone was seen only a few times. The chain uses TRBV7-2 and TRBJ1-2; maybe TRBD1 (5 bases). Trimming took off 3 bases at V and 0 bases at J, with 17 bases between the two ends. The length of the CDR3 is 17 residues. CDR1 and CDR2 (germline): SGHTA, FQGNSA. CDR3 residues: CASSLKGRTLPNYGYTF. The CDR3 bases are TGTGCCAGCAGCTTGAAGGGGAGGACACTTCCTAACTATGGCTACACCTTC.

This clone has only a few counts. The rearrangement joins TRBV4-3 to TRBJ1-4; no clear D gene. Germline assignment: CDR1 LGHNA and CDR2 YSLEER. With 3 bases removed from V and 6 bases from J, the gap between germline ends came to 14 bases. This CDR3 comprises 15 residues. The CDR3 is CASSQSGLRDEKLFF. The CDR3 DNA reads TGCGCCAGCAGCCAGAGTGGGCTGAGGGATGAAAAACTGTTTTTT.

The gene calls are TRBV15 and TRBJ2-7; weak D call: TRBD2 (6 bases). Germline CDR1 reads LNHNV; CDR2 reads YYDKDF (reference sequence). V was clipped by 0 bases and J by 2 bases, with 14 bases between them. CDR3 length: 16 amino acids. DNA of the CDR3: TGTGCCACCAGCAGAGATCGGTCTAGCGTACCCTACGAGCAGTACTTC. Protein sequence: CATSRDRSSVPYEQYF.

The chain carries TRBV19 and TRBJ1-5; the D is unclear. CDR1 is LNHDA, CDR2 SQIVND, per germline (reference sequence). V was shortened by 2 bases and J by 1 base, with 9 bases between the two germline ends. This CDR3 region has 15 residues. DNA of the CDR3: TGTGCCAGTAGTATACGAGGGAACAGCAATCAGCCCCAGCATTTT. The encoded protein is CASSIRGNSNQPQHF.

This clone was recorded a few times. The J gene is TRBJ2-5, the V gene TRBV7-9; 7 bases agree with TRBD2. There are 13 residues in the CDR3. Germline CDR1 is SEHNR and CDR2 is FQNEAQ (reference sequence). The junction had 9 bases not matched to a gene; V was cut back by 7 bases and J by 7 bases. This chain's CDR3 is CASNPGGLGTQYF. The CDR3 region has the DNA TGTGCCAGCAACCCCGGGGGGTTAGGGACCCAGTACTTC.

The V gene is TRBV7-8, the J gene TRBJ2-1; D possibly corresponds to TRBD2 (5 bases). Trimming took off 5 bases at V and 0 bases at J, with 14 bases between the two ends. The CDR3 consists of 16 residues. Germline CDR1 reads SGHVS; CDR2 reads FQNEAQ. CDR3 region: CASSITGFSSYNEQFF. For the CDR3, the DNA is TGTGCCAGCAGCATAACGGGGTTTAGCTCCTACAATGAGCAGTTCTTC.

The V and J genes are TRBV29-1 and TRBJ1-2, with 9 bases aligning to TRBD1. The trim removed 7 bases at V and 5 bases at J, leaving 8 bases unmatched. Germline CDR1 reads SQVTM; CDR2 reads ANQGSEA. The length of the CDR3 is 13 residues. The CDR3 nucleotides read TGCAGCGCTGGAACAGGGGGCGAGTATGGCTACACCTTC. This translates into CSAGTGGEYGYTF.

The CDR3 DNA sequence: TGTGCCAGCAGCTCAGCAGGGTTGTCTGGAAACACCATATATTTT. Protein: CASSSAGLSGNTIYF. The V gene is TRBV13, the J gene TRBJ1-3; the D gene is possibly TRBD1 (5 bases). Trimming took 4 bases from V and 1 from J, leaving 11 bases between them. The CDR3 totals 15 residues. The germline gives CDR1 PRHDT, CDR2 FYEKMQ (reference sequence).

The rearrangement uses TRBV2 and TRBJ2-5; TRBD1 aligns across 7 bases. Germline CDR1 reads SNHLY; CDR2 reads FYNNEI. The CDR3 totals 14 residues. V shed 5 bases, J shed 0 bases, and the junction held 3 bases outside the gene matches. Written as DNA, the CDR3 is TGTGCCAGCAGTCAGGACAGGTACCAAGAGACCCAGTACTTC. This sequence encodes CASSQDRYQETQYF.

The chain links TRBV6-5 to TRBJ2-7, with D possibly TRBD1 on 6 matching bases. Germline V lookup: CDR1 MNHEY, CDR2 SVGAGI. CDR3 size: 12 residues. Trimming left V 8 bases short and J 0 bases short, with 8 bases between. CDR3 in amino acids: CASQDSSYEQYF. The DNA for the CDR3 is TGTGCCAGCCAGGACAGCTCCTACGAGCAGTACTTC.

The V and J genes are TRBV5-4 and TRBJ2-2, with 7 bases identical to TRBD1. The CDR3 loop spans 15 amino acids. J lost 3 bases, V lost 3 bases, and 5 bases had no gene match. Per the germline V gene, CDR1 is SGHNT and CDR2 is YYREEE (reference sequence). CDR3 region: CASSSRDSYTGELFF. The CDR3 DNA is TGTGCCAGCAGCTCCCGGGACAGCTACACCGGGGAGCTGTTTTTT.

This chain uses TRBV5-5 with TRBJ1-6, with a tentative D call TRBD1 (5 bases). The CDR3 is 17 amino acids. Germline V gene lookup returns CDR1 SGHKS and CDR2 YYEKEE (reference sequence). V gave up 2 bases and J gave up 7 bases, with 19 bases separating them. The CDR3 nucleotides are TGTGCCAGCAGCTTTGGTAAGTGGAGGGGCAGGAATTCACCCCTCCACTTT. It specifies CASSFGKWRGRNSPLHF.

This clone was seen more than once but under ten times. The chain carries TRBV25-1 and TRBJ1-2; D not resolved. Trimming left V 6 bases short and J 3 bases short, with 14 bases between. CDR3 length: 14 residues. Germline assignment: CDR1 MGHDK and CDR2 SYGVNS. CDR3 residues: CASSEEEVYYGYTF. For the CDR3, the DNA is TGTGCCAGCAGCGAAGAGGAAGTGTACTATGGCTACACCTTC.

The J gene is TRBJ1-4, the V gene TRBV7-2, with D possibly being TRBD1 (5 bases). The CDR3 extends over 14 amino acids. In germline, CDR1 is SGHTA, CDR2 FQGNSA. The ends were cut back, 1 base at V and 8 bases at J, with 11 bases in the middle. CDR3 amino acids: CASSLGGAGEKLFF. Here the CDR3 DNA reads TGTGCCAGCAGCTTAGGGGGCGCCGGGGAAAAACTGTTTTTT. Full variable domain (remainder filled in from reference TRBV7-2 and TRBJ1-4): GAGVSQSPSNKVTEKGKDVELRCDPISGHTALYWYRQSLGQGLEFLIYFQGNSAPDKSGLPSDRFSAERTGGSVSTLTIQRTQQEDSAVYLCASSLGGAGEKLFFGSGTQLSVL.

This chain's CDR3 is CASKAHRGRATGELFF. CDR3 nucleotide sequence: TGTGCCAGCAAAGCCCACAGGGGGCGGGCCACCGGGGAGCTGTTTTTT. The chain combines TRBV28 with TRBJ2-2; 9 bases align to TRBD1. Germline V gene lookup returns CDR1 MDHEN and CDR2 SYDVKM. The V and J ends lost 7 bases and 4 bases, in that order; junction bases with no gene match: 10. The CDR3 totals 16 residues.

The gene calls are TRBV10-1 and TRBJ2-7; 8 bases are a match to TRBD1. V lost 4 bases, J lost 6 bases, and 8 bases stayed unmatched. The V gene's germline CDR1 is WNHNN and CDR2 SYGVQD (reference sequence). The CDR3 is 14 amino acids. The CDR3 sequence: CASSGGTTGGEQYF. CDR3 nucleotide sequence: TGCGCCAGCAGTGGGGGAACTACAGGGGGCGAGCAGTACTTC.

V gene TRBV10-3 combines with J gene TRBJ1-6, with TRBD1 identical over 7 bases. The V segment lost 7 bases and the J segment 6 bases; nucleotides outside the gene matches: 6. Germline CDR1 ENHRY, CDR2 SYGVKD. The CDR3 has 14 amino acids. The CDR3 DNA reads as TGTGCCATCACATCCGGGACAGTTAATTCACCCCTCCACTTT. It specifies CAITSGTVNSPLHF.